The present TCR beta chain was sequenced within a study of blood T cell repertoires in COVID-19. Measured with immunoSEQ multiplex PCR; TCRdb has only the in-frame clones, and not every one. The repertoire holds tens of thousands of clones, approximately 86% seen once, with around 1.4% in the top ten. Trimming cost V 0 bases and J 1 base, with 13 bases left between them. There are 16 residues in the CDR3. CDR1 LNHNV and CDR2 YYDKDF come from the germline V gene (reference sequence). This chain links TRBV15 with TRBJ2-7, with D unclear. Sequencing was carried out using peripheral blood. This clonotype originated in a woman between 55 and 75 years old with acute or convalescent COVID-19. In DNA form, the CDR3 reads TGTGCCACCAGCAGAGATTTTTTGGCGGCGTCCTACGAGCAGTACTTC. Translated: CATSRDFLAASYEQYF. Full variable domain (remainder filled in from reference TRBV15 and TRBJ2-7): DAMVIQNPRYQVTQFGKPVTLSCSQTLNHNVMYWYQQKSSQAPKLLFHYYDKDFNNEADTPDNFQSRRPNTSFCFLDIRSPGLGDTAMYLCATSRDFLAASYEQYFGPGTRLTVT.